This T cell receptor (beta chain) was recovered during a study of chronic HIV infection and antiretroviral therapy. V gave up 4 bases and J gave up 9 bases, with 13 bases separating them. Germline values: CDR1 SNHLY, CDR2 FYNNEI. CDR3 length equals 13 residues. TCRdb recomputed calls from the 5' RACE reads with MiXCR, one row per CDR3 protein. The table lists some 43,000 distinct CDR3 sequences, about a fifth of them singletons. This clonotype was counted between two and nine times. The origin of this receptor is an adult who had HIV and had not received antiretroviral therapy, or was an uninfected healthy control (not recorded which). Sequenced material: peripheral blood. The V gene is TRBV2, the J gene TRBJ2-1; a possible D gene is TRBD2 (6 bases). The chain's CDR3 is CASSGLGFGEQFF. Here the CDR3 DNA reads TGTGCCAGCAGTGGACTAGGTTTTGGTGAGCAGTTCTTC.